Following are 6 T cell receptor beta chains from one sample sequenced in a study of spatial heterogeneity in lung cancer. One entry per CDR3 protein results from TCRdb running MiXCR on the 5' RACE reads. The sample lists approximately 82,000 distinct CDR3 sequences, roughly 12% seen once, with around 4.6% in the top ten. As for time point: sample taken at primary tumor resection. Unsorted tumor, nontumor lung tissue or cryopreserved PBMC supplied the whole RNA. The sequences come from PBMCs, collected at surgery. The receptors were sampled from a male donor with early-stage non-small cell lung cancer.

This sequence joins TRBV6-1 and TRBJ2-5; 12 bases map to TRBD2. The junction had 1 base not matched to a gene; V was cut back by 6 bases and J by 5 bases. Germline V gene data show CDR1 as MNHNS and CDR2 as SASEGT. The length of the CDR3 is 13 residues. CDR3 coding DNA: TGTGCCAGCAGCACTAGCGGGAGGGAGACCCAGTACTTC. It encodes CASSTSGRETQYF.

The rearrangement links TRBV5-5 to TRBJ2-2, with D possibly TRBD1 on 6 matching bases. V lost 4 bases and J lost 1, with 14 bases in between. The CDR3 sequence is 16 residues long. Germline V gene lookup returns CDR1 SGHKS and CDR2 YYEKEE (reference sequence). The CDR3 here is CASSPNRVRNTGELFF. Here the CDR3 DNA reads TGTGCCAGCAGCCCAAACAGGGTACGGAACACCGGGGAGCTGTTTTTT. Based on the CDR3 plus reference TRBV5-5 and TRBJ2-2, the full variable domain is DAGVTQSPTHLIKTRGQQVTLRCSPISGHKSVSWYQQVLGQGPQFIFQYYEKEERGRGNFPDRFSARQFPNYSSELNVNALLLGDSALYLCASSPNRVRNTGELFFGEGSRLTVL.

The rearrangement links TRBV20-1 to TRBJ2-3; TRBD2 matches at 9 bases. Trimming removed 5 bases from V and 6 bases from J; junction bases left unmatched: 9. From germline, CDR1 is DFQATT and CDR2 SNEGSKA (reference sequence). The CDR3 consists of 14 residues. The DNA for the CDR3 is TGCAGTGCTCCTACGACTAGCGGAGGGGATACGCAGTATTTT. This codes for CSAPTTSGGDTQYF.

The CDR3: CSATTGPYEQYF. CDR3 in DNA: TGCAGCGCGACAACAGGGCCCTACGAGCAGTACTTC. This sequence joins TRBV29-1 and TRBJ2-7; tentatively, D is TRBD1 (6 bases). This CDR3 contains 12 residues. Germline CDR1 SQVTM, CDR2 ANQGSEA. Trimming cost V 7 bases and J 2 bases, with 12 bases left between them.

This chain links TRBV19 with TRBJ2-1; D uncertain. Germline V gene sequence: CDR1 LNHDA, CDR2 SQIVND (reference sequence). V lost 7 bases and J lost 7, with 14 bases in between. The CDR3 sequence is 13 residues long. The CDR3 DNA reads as TGTGCCAGTACCTCCCCGGGCAGGAATGAGCAGTTCTTC. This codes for CASTSPGRNEQFF.

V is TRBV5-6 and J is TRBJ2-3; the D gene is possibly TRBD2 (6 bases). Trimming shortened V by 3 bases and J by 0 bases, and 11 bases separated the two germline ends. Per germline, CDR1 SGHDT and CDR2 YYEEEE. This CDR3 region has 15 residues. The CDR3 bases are TGTGCCAGCAGCTCCCCCCGGGAGAGCACAGATACGCAGTATTTT. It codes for CASSSPRESTDTQYF.